This TCR beta chain was obtained from a study of T cell changes during pregnancy in multiple sclerosis. This CDR3 is built from 16 residues. V gave up 0 bases and J gave up 4 bases, with 15 bases separating them. Per germline, CDR1 SGHDN and CDR2 FVKESK. Profiled with immunoSEQ multiplex PCR; TCRdb holds only in-frame clones, not every one. The profile shows tens of thousands of clones, 85% to 95% of them singletons. The V gene is TRBV14, the J gene TRBJ1-1, with D possibly TRBD1 on 5 matching bases. This TCR derives from a female donor with multiple sclerosis, enrolled in a pregnancy study. The sample was peripheral blood, taken before pregnancy. DNA of the CDR3: TGTGCCAGCAGCCAAGAAGGTCGGGGGACGGGCACTGAAGCTTTCTTT. As protein: CASSQEGRGTGTEAFF.